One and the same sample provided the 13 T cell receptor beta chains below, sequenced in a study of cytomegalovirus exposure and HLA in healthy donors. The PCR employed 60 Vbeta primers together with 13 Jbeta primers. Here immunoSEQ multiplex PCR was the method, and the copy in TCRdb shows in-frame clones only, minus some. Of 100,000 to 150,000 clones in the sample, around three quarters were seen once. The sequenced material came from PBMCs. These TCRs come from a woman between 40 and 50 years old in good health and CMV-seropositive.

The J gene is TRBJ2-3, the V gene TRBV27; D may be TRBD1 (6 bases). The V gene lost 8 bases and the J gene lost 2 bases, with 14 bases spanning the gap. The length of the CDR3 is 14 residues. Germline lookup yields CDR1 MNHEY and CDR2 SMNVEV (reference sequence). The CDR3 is CASSDSLHTDTQYF. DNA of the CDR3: TGTGCCAGCTCGGACAGTCTCCACACAGATACGCAGTATTTT.

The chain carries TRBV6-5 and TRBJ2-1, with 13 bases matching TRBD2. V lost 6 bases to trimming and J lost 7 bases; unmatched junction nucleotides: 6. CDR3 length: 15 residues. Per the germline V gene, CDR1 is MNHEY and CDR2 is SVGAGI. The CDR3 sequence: CASSPGTSGTNEQFF. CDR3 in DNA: TGTGCCAGCAGCCCCGGGACTAGCGGGACGAATGAGCAGTTCTTC.

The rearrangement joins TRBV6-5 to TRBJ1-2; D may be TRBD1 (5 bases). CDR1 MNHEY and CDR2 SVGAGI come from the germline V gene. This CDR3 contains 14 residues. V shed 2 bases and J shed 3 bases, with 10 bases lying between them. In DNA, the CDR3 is TGTGCCAGCAGTTACAGGGGTGGGGACTATGGCTACACCTTC. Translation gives CASSYRGGDYGYTF.

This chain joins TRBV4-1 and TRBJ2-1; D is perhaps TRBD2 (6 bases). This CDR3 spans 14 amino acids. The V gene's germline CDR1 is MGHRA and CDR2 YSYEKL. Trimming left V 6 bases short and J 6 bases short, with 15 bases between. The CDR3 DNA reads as TGCGCCAGCAGGGAAACGGGAGAGGGCAATGAGCAGTTCTTC. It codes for CASRETGEGNEQFF.

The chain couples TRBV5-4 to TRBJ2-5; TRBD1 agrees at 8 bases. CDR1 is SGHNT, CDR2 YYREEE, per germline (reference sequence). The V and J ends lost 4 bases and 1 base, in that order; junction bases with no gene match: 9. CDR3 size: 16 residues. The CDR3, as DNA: TGTGCCAGCAGCCCCGGGACAGGAGGGGGCCAAGAGACCCAGTACTTC. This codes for CASSPGTGGGQETQYF.

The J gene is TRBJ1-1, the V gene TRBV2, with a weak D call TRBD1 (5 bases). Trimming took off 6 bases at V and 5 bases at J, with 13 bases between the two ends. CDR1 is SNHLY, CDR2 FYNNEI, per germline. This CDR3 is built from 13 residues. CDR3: CASRAGGVTEAFF. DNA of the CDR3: TGTGCCAGCAGGGCCGGAGGGGTGACTGAAGCTTTCTTT.

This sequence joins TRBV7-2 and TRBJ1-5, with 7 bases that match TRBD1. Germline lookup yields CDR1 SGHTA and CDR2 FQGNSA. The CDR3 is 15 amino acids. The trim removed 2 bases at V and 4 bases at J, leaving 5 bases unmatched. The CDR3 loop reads CASSLFAGGNQPQHF. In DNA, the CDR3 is TGTGCCAGCAGCTTATTCGCAGGGGGGAATCAGCCCCAGCATTTT.

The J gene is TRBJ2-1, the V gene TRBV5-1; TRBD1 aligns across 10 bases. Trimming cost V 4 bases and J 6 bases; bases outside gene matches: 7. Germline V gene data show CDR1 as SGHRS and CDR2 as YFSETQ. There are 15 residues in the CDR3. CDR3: CASSPPGQGLNEQFF. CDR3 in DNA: TGCGCCAGCAGCCCTCCGGGACAGGGGCTCAATGAGCAGTTCTTC. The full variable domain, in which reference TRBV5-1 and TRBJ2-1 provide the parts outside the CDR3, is KAGVTQTPRYLIKTRGQQVTLSCSPISGHRSVSWYQQTPGQGLQFLFEYFSETQRNKGNFPGRFSGRQFSNSRSEMNVSTLELGDSALYLCASSPPGQGLNEQFFGPGTRLTVL.

As DNA, the CDR3 is TGCGCCAGCAGCCCTGGGGACAGGGTAGACTATGGCTACACCTTC. Translation: CASSPGDRVDYGYTF. The genes are TRBV5-1 and TRBJ1-2, with 9 bases lining up with TRBD1. This CDR3 is 15 amino acids long. J was trimmed by 3 bases and V by 4 bases; bases with no gene match: 7. Germline CDR1 SGHRS, CDR2 YFSETQ.

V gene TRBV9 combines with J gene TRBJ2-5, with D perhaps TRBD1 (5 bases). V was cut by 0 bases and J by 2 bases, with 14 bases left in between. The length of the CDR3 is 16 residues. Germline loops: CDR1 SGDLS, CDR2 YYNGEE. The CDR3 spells CASSVEVGALQETQYF. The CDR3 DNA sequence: TGTGCCAGCAGCGTAGAAGTAGGGGCCCTACAAGAGACCCAGTACTTC.

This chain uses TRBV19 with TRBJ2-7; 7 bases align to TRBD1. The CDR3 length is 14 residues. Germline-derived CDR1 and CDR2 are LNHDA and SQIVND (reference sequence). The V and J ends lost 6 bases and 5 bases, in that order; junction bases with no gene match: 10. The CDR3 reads CASSIQGVSNEQYF. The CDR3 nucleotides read TGTGCCAGTAGCATCCAGGGGGTGAGTAACGAGCAGTACTTC.

The CDR3 DNA reads as TGTGCCACCAGCAGAGACCCCGGGAGATCAGATACGCAGTATTTT. Translated, it gives CATSRDPGRSDTQYF. V usage is TRBV15 and J usage is TRBJ2-3; possible D gene TRBD2, 6 bases. The CDR3 has 15 amino acids. CDR1 and CDR2 (germline): LNHNV, YYDKDF (reference sequence). Trimming took off 0 bases at V and 4 bases at J, with 11 bases between the two ends.

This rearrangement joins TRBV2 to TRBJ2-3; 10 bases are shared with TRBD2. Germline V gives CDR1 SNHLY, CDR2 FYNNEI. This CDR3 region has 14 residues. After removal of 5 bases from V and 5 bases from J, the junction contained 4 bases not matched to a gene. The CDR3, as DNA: TGTGCCAGCAGTTTGAGCGGGAGGGAAGATACGCAGTATTTT. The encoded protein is CASSLSGREDTQYF. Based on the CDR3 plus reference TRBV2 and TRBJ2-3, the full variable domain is EPEVTQTPSHQVTQMGQEVILRCVPISNHLYFYWYRQILGQKVEFLVSFYNNEISEKSEIFDDQFSVERPDGSNFTLKIRSTKLEDSAMYFCASSLSGREDTQYFGPGTRLTVL.